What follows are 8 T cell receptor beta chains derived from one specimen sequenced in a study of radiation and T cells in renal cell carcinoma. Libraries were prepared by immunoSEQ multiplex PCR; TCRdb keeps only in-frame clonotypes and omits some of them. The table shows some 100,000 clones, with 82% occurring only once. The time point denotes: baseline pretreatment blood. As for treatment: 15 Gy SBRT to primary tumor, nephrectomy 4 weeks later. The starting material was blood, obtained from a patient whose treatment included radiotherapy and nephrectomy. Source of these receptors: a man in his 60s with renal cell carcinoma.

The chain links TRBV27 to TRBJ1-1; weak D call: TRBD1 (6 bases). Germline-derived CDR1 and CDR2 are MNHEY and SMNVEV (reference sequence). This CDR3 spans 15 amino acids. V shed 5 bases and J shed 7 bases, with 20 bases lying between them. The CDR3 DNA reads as TGTGCCAGCAGTCCCGGTTCGAGGACAGTGGTTGAAGCTTTCTTT. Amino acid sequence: CASSPGSRTVVEAFF.

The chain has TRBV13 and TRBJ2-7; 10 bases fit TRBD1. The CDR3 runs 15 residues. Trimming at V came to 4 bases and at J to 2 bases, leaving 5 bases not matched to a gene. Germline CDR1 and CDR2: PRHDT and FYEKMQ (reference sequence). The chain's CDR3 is CASSYPGQGTYEQYF. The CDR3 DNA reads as TGTGCCAGCAGCTACCCGGGACAGGGGACCTACGAGCAGTACTTC.

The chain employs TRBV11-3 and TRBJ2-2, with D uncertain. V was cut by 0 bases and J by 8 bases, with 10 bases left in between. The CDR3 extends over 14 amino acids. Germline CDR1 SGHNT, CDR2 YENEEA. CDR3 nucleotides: TGTGCCAGCAGCTTAGATTACGCCGTAGGGGAGCTGTTTTTT. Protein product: CASSLDYAVGELFF.

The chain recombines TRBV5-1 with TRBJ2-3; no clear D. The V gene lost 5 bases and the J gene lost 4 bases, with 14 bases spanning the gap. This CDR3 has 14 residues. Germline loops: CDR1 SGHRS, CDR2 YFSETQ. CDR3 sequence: CASRVSPGADTQYF. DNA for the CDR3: TGCGCCAGCAGGGTCTCCCCCGGCGCAGATACGCAGTATTTT.

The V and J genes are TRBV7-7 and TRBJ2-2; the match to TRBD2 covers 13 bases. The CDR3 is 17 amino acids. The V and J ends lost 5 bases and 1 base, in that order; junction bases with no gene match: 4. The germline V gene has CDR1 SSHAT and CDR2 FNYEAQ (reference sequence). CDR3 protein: CASSQGLAGRNTGELFF. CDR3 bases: TGTGCCAGCAGCCAGGGACTAGCGGGGCGGAACACCGGGGAGCTGTTTTTT. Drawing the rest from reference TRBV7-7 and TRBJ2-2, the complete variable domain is GAGVSQSPRYKVTKRGQDVTLRCDPISSHATLYWYQQALGQGPEFLTYFNYEAQPDKSGLPSDRFSAERPEGSISTLTIQRTEQRDSAMYRCASSQGLAGRNTGELFFGEGSRLTVL.

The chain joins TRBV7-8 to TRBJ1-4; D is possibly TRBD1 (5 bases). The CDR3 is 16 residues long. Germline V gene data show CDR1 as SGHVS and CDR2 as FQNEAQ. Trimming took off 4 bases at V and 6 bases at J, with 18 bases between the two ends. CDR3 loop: CASSSSGTAAYEKLFF. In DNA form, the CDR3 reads TGTGCCAGCAGCTCGTCCGGGACGGCCGCCTATGAAAAACTGTTTTTT.

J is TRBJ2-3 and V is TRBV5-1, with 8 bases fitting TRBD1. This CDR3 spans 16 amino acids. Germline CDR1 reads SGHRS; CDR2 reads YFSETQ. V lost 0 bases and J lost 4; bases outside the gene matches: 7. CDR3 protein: CASSLAGQGLADTQYF. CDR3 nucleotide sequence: TGCGCCAGCAGCTTGGCCGGACAGGGCTTAGCAGATACGCAGTATTTT.

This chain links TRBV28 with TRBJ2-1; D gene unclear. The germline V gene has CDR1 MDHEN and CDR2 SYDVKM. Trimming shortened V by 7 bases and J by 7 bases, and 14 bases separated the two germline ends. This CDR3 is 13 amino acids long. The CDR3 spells CASTNGGRNEQFF. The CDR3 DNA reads TGTGCCAGCACCAACGGCGGAAGAAATGAGCAGTTCTTC.